The entry that follows covers one T cell receptor (beta chain) sequence. The CDR3 has 15 amino acids. CDR1 MGHRA and CDR2 YSYEKL come from the germline V gene. V shed 1 base and J shed 2 bases, with 11 bases lying between them. The entry originates in a study of tumor T cells in aggressive B-cell lymphoma. Sequencing used immunoSEQ multiplex PCR; TCRdb keeps in-frame clones, though not all of them. The sample contains approximately 2,800 clones, 85% of which appear only once. Sample: tumor tissue. This chain links TRBV4-1 with TRBJ2-5; the D gene is possibly TRBD2 (6 bases). The sequence derives from an adult with diffuse large B cell lymphoma. Some clones in this sample may be carry-over from other donors' samples. The CDR3 DNA reads TGCGCCAGCAGCCAAGTGAGTAGCGGACAAGAGACCCAGTACTTC. Amino acids: CASSQVSSGQETQYF.